This is a list of T cell receptor beta chains from one sample in a study of T cell changes during pregnancy in multiple sclerosis. The method was immunoSEQ multiplex PCR; TCRdb's version includes in-frame clones alone and lacks a portion of them. The repertoire holds about 83,000 clones, with over 90% as singletons. The sequenced sample was peripheral blood, obtained in the second trimester of pregnancy. These receptors originate from a female donor with multiple sclerosis, enrolled in a pregnancy study. CDR3s include the opening cysteine and the closing phenylalanine or tryptophan. D genes are given only for firm matches. Clone size is not always given. Where it is, it says once, few, many or a class for expanded clones.

abundance,d_gene,j_gene,v_gene,CDR3aa,CDR3nt
.,TRBD1,TRBJ2-2,TRBV7-3,CASSLLGQGLGGELFF,TGTGCCAGCAGCTTACTAGGACAGGGATTGGGCGGGGAGCTGTTTTTT
.,.,TRBJ1-1,TRBV14,CASSLSGTEAFF,TGTGCCAGCAGCCTAAGCGGCACTGAAGCTTTCTTT
.,TRBD2,TRBJ2-2,TRBV25-1,CASSARIAGDTGELFF,TGTGCCAGCAGTGCTCGAATAGCGGGAGACACCGGGGAGCTGTTTTTT
.,TRBD1,TRBJ2-2,TRBV25-1,CASSEYSSRGRTGELFF,TGTGCCAGCAGTGAATATAGTTCCAGGGGGCGTACCGGGGAGCTGTTTTTT
.,.,TRBJ1-1,TRBV5-1,CASSYVSGNTEAFF,TGCGCCAGCAGTTACGTCAGCGGGAACACTGAAGCTTTCTTT
.,TRBD2,TRBJ2-7,TRBV5-6,CASSLGALAGVGEQYF,TGTGCCAGCAGCTTGGGGGCCCTAGCGGGAGTGGGTGAGCAGTACTTC
.,.,TRBJ1-1,TRBV28,CASTSHGGTEAFF,TGTGCCAGCACCTCTCACGGGGGTACTGAAGCTTTCTTT
.,.,TRBJ2-5,TRBV9,CASSVHPPGAGVGETQYF,TGTGCCAGCAGCGTGCATCCCCCAGGGGCGGGAGTAGGAGAGACCCAGTACTTC
.,.,TRBJ1-5,TRBV19,CASRFREVNQPQHF,TGTGCCAGTAGATTCAGGGAGGTCAATCAGCCCCAGCATTTT
.,TRBD2,TRBJ2-7,TRBV6-5,CASPSPPGLFYEQYF,TGTGCCAGCCCCAGTCCCCCGGGACTATTCTACGAGCAGTACTTC
.,.,TRBJ2-5,TRBV10-2,CASRLAGETQYF,TGCGCCAGCAGACTAGCAGGAGAGACCCAGTACTTC
.,TRBD2,TRBJ2-3,TRBV10-3,CAMLLAGLTDTQYF,TGTGCCATGCTACTAGCGGGTCTCACAGATACGCAGTATTTT
.,.,TRBJ2-6,TRBV5-6,CASSLGPRARGSGANVLTF,TGTGCCAGCAGCTTGGGGCCCAGGGCACGAGGCTCTGGGGCCAACGTCCTGACTTTC
.,.,TRBJ2-1,TRBV6-6,CASSYNSNEQFF,TGTGCCAGCAGTTATAATAGTAATGAGCAGTTCTTC
.,TRBD2,TRBJ2-3,TRBV9,CASSVSLAGGTDTQYF,TGTGCCAGCAGCGTGAGTCTAGCGGGAGGCACAGATACGCAGTATTTT
.,TRBD2,TRBJ2-1,TRBV5-1,CASSHLTSGNSNEQFF,TGCGCCAGCAGTCATCTGACTAGCGGGAACTCCAATGAGCAGTTCTTC
.,TRBD1,TRBJ2-7,TRBV6-1,CASSERGLGDYEQYF,TGTGCCAGCAGTGAAAGGGGGCTCGGAGACTACGAGCAGTACTTC
.,.,TRBJ1-2,TRBV28,CASSFGGDGYTF,TGTGCCAGCAGTTTTGGAGGGGATGGCTACACCTTC
.,.,TRBJ2-7,TRBV30,CALERTGLYEQYF,TGTGCCTTGGAGAGGACAGGACTATACGAGCAGTACTTC
.,TRBD2,TRBJ2-5,TRBV13,CASSQVLAGSWETQYF,TGTGCCAGCAGCCAGGTTTTAGCGGGGTCCTGGGAGACCCAGTACTTC
.,.,TRBJ2-3,TRBV27,CASSPEGHGRGTDTQYF,TGTGCCAGCAGCCCCGAGGGACACGGCCGGGGCACAGATACGCAGTATTTT
.,TRBD2,TRBJ2-2,TRBV9,CASSAGLAINTGELFF,TGTGCCAGCAGCGCTGGACTAGCGATAAACACCGGGGAGCTGTTTTTT
.,TRBD1,TRBJ2-7,TRBV19,CASSIGTGTFYEQYF,TGTGCCAGTAGTATAGGGACAGGGACGTTCTACGAGCAGTACTTC
.,TRBD1,TRBJ1-4,TRBV7-2,CASSSRDRLNEKLFF,TGTGCCAGCAGCTCGAGGGACAGACTAAATGAAAAACTGTTTTTT
.,.,TRBJ1-5,TRBV7-9,CASSLVGNSNQPQHF,TGTGCCAGCAGCTTAGTCGGGAATAGCAATCAGCCCCAGCATTTT
.,.,TRBJ2-7,TRBV10-1,CASLPRSGGRAAYEQYF,TGCGCCAGCTTACCTCGATCCGGGGGGCGGGCCGCCTACGAGCAGTACTTC
.,TRBD2,TRBJ2-1,TRBV28,CASSPSSGSYYNEQFF,TGTGCCAGCAGTCCCTCTAGCGGGAGCTACTACAATGAGCAGTTCTTC
.,.,TRBJ1-1,TRBV30,CAWSVGAEAFF,TGTGCCTGGAGTGTAGGAGCTGAAGCTTTCTTT
once,TRBD2,TRBJ2-7,TRBV28,CASSSGGLAGRSTGYEQYF,TGTGCCAGCAGCTCAGGGGGACTAGCGGGTAGATCGACGGGGTACGAGCAGTACTTC
.,.,TRBJ1-1,TRBV18,CASSPPRERLMNTEAFF,TGTGCCAGCTCCCCTCCCCGAGAAAGACTAATGAACACTGAAGCTTTCTTT
.,.,TRBJ2-1,TRBV27,CASTSGFNEQFF,TGTGCCAGCACTTCAGGGTTCAATGAGCAGTTCTTC
.,TRBD1,TRBJ2-7,TRBV27,CASSFGQGTYEQYF,TGTGCCAGCAGTTTCGGACAGGGGACCTACGAGCAGTACTTC
.,.,TRBJ2-1,TRBV2,CASSLGELEQFF,TGTGCCAGCAGTCTAGGGGAATTGGAGCAGTTCTTC
few,.,TRBJ2-5,TRBV5-1,CASSLGGPLQETQYF,TGCGCCAGCAGCTTGGGGGGGCCCCTCCAAGAGACCCAGTACTTC
.,TRBD2,TRBJ2-7,TRBV7-2,CASSLAGGTYEQYF,TGTGCCAGCAGCCTAGCGGGAGGGACCTACGAGCAGTACTTC
.,.,TRBJ2-3,TRBV5-1,CASSQGLASTDTQYF,TGCGCCAGCAGCCAGGGGCTAGCTAGCACAGATACGCAGTATTTT
.,.,TRBJ1-1,TRBV6-5,CASSYSGGGGGTEAFF,TGTGCCAGCAGTTACTCGGGGGGAGGTGGAGGGACTGAAGCTTTCTTT
.,TRBD1,TRBJ1-5,TRBV6-5,CASRSGTGGNQPQHF,TGTGCCAGCAGATCCGGGACAGGGGGCAATCAGCCCCAGCATTTT
.,TRBD2,TRBJ2-7,TRBV5-6,CASSSRLAGIYEQYF,TGTGCCAGCAGCTCAAGACTAGCGGGGATCTACGAGCAGTACTTC
.,.,TRBJ2-2,TRBV7-7,CASSLSGRGGELFF,TGTGCCAGCAGCTTGTCAGGCCGGGGCGGGGAGCTGTTTTTT
once,.,TRBJ2-2,TRBV30,CAWSVRPSENTGELFF,TGTGCCTGGAGTGTACGGCCTAGCGAGAACACCGGGGAGCTGTTTTTT
.,.,TRBJ2-2,TRBV6-4,CASSSGFSAGELFF,TGTGCCAGCAGTTCAGGGTTCTCCGCCGGGGAGCTGTTTTTT
.,.,TRBJ2-3,TRBV7-3,CASSLIHRSFENGGNTDTQYF,TGTGCCAGCAGCCTTATCCACAGGAGTTTTGAAAATGGGGGGAACACAGATACGCAGTATTTT
.,.,TRBJ2-5,TRBV28,CASRGGGAQETQYF,TGTGCCAGCAGAGGAGGGGGCGCGCAAGAGACCCAGTACTTC
.,.,TRBJ1-5,TRBV7-9,CASSPGGWPQHF,TGTGCCAGCAGCCCTGGGGGGTGGCCCCAGCATTTT
once,TRBD2,TRBJ2-7,TRBV5-4,CASSLELALGEQYF,TGTGCCAGCAGCTTGGAACTAGCGCTCGGCGAGCAGTACTTC